The rows below give T cell receptor beta chains drawn from one sample of a study of CDR3 diversity in severe acne. TCRdb re-called the PCR reads through MiXCR, storing one row per CDR3 protein. Here the sample spans 90,000 or so distinct CDR3 sequences, 45% to 55% being singletons. Sequenced sample: blood. These receptors were taken from a male donor in good health, serving as a control. CDR3s include the opening cysteine and the closing phenylalanine or tryptophan. A D gene is named only where the DNA matches it firmly.

len: 18; d_gene: TRBD1; v_gene: TRBV2; CDR3aa: CASLRPYRGLGDTGELFF
len: 14; d_gene: TRBD1; v_gene: TRBV5-1; CDR3aa: CASSSSPGQGEKYF
len: 15; d_gene: TRBD2; v_gene: TRBV25-1; CDR3aa: CATSTVSGRSNEQYF
len: 14; d_gene: NA; v_gene: TRBV25-1; CDR3aa: CASKPGLGNSPLHF
len: 13; d_gene: NA; v_gene: TRBV9; CDR3aa: CASNEGSTDTQYF
len: 11; d_gene: NA; v_gene: TRBV12-3/TRBV12-4; CDR3aa: CASRLASEQYF
len: 13; d_gene: TRBD1; v_gene: TRBV20-1; CDR3aa: CSAPRQGGFGYTF
len: 14; d_gene: TRBD1; v_gene: TRBV6-5; CDR3aa: CASSAGQGGETQYF
len: 14; d_gene: NA; v_gene: TRBV25-1; CDR3aa: CASSADATSYEQYF
len: 15; d_gene: NA; v_gene: TRBV19; CDR3aa: CASSTGRPLREKLFF
len: 15; d_gene: NA; v_gene: TRBV2; CDR3aa: CASRPHGENSYEQYF
len: 15; d_gene: NA; v_gene: TRBV24-1; CDR3aa: CASSLSPTGAYGYTF
len: 18; d_gene: TRBD2; v_gene: TRBV2; CDR3aa: CASSFPSGVPSSYNEQFF
len: 12; d_gene: NA; v_gene: TRBV6-5; CDR3aa: CASSLERNEQFF
len: 14; d_gene: NA; v_gene: TRBV9; CDR3aa: CASSPTVSNQPQHF
len: 16; d_gene: TRBD1; v_gene: TRBV5-1; CDR3aa: CASSTKTGGIQETQYF
len: 19; d_gene: TRBD2; v_gene: TRBV3-1; CDR3aa: CASSHEGLAGGSGANVLTF
len: 13; d_gene: NA; v_gene: TRBV10-3; CDR3aa: CAIRRGEDEKLFF
len: 17; d_gene: NA; v_gene: TRBV28; CDR3aa: CASSLTGVSASTDTQYF
len: 16; d_gene: NA; v_gene: TRBV7-7; CDR3aa: CASSPGPNSGANVLTF
len: 13; d_gene: NA; v_gene: TRBV6-4; CDR3aa: CTSSDSDNTEQFF
len: 13; d_gene: NA; v_gene: TRBV19; CDR3aa: CATTARANYGYTF
len: 15; d_gene: TRBD1; v_gene: TRBV3-1; CDR3aa: CASSQTVGTDTEAFF
len: 15; d_gene: NA; v_gene: TRBV12-3/TRBV12-4; CDR3aa: CASSRNRGIDSPLHF
len: 12; d_gene: NA; v_gene: TRBV7-8; CDR3aa: CASSPTLGGLFF
len: 18; d_gene: TRBD2; v_gene: TRBV4-2; CDR3aa: CASSHDRPGLAGTYEQYF
len: 16; d_gene: NA; v_gene: TRBV20-1; CDR3aa: CSARPDSSRRTGELYF
len: 20; d_gene: NA; v_gene: TRBV2; CDR3aa: CATVTAGEQFFGPGGTEAFF
len: 12; d_gene: NA; v_gene: TRBV29-1; CDR3aa: CSVEERKYEQYF
len: 16; d_gene: NA; v_gene: TRBV29-1; CDR3aa: CSVEDPLQGGNEKLFF
len: 15; d_gene: TRBD1; v_gene: TRBV6-5; CDR3aa: CASSYTGTGYYEQYF
len: 13; d_gene: TRBD1; v_gene: TRBV29-1; CDR3aa: CSARGQGRHEQYF
len: 14; d_gene: TRBD2; v_gene: TRBV29-1; CDR3aa: CSVGTSGATDTQYF